This T cell receptor beta chain was obtained from a study of CD8 T cells in Susac syndrome. cDNA came from approximately 0.5 to 1 ug RNA primed by random hexamers. One entry per CDR3 protein, called by TCRdb with MiXCR from the immunoSEQ multiplex PCR reads. The sample shows about 160,000 distinct CDR3 sequences, 92% of them seen only once. As to this clonotype: What it recognizes is unknown.

Study-level points and caveats: As the study acknowledged, the number of individuals in its TCR sequencing and HLA analysis was relatively small.

Trimming stripped 9 bases from V and 1 base from J, with 17 bases between. The CDR3 length is 15 residues. Germline V gene sequence: CDR1 MDHEN, CDR2 SYDVKM. The source of this sequence is a human donor in good health. Specimen: CD4+ T cells from PBMCs. V is TRBV28 and J is TRBJ2-3, with D tentatively TRBD1 or TRBD2 (5 bases each). The CDR3 nucleotides are TGTGCCAGTACCTCCCCGGGGCTCGGCACAGATACGCAGTATTTT. The encoded protein is CASTSPGLGTDTQYF.